The 18 T cell receptor beta chains presented below share a single source sample, sequenced in a study of blood T cell repertoires in COVID-19. Using immunoSEQ multiplex PCR, the repertoire was profiled, and TCRdb retains in-frame clones only, with some absent. The table lists under 250,000 clones, around 82% of them singletons. Sequenced sample: peripheral blood. The receptors were gathered from a man aged 45-65 years with active or convalescent COVID-19.

The rearrangement joins TRBV30 to TRBJ1-6; the match to TRBD1 covers 8 bases. Germline lookup yields CDR1 GTSNPN and CDR2 SVGIG (reference sequence). There are 15 residues in the CDR3. J lost 5 bases, V lost 4 bases, and 7 bases had no gene match. This CDR3 reads CAWNLDRANNSPLHF. The DNA for the CDR3 is TGTGCCTGGAATTTGGACAGGGCCAATAATTCACCCCTCCACTTT.

This chain links TRBV21-1 with TRBJ2-5; the table assigns TRBD2, which was not confirmed against the DNA. TRBV21-1 is assigned pseudogene status. The CDR3 runs to 17 residues. The CDR3 loop reads CASSKGPRGASGETQYF. The CDR3 coding sequence is TGTGCCAGCAGCAAAGGCCCCAGGGGAGCTAGCGGTGAGACCCAGTACTTC.

The V gene is TRBV27, the J gene TRBJ2-7; 8 bases map to TRBD1. Per germline, CDR1 MNHEY and CDR2 SMNVEV (reference sequence). The CDR3 has 14 amino acids. The V gene end was trimmed by 5 bases and the J gene end by 0 bases; junction bases not matched to a gene: 3. The CDR3 loop is CASSVDRDSYEQYF. CDR3 DNA sequence: TGTGCCAGCAGTGTGGACAGGGACTCCTACGAGCAGTACTTC.

This clone was seen a few times. The V gene is TRBV5-4, the J gene TRBJ2-5; 9 nucleotides line up with TRBD1. After removal of 4 bases from V and 4 bases from J, the junction contained 5 bases not matched to a gene. This CDR3 has 14 amino acids. CDR1 SGHNT and CDR2 YYREEE come from the germline V gene (reference sequence). In DNA, the CDR3 is TGTGCCAGCAGCACGGGACAGGGTCCAGAGACCCAGTACTTC. Amino acid sequence: CASSTGQGPETQYF.

CDR3 in amino acids: CASSLLPGQGKLFF. CDR3 coding DNA: TGTGCCAGCAGTTTATTACCGGGACAGGGTAAACTGTTTTTT. The chain combines TRBV28 with TRBJ1-4; 9 bases line up with TRBD1. The CDR3 length is 14 residues. Trimming removed 1 base from V and 11 bases from J; junction bases left unmatched: 5. Per germline, CDR1 MDHEN and CDR2 SYDVKM.

This chain joins TRBV3-1 (or the pseudogene TRBV3-2) and TRBJ1-6; 9 nucleotides align to TRBD1. The junction had 5 bases not matched to a gene; V was cut back by 6 bases and J by 5 bases. CDR1 and CDR2 from the germline V gene are LGHDT and YNNKEL (reference sequence). The CDR3 length is 15 residues. The CDR3 DNA is TGTGCCAGCAGAGGGGGACAGGGCCATAATTCACCCCTCCACTTT. As protein: CASRGGQGHNSPLHF.

This chain joins TRBV12-5 and TRBJ1-6; 9 bases fit TRBD1. Germline CDR1 LGHNT, CDR2 FRNRAP. V gave up 3 bases and J gave up 9 bases; unmatched junction bases: 3. The CDR3 is 14 amino acids. The CDR3 DNA sequence: TGTGCTAGTGGTTTCCAGACAGGGGGTTCACCCCTCCACTTT. Translating it yields CASGFQTGGSPLHF.

This clone was counted between two and nine times. The genes are TRBV10-2 and TRBJ1-6; D may be TRBD1 (5 bases). CDR3 length: 14 amino acids. Trimming left V 0 bases short and J 7 bases short, with 7 bases between. Germline V gene lookup returns CDR1 WSHSY and CDR2 SAAADI. In nucleotides, the CDR3 is TGCGCCAGCAGTGAGTCAGCAGGGAATTCACCCCTCCACTTT. As protein: CASSESAGNSPLHF.

The rearrangement links TRBV5-6 to TRBJ1-2; 9 bases map to TRBD1. This CDR3 comprises 15 residues. Germline trimming cut 4 bases from V and 7 bases from J; bases unmatched to any gene: 11. Germline-derived CDR1 and CDR2 are SGHDT and YYEEEE. The CDR3 DNA reads TGTGCCAGCAGCCTAAGCGGGACAGGGAAACGTGGCTACACCTTC. This translates into CASSLSGTGKRGYTF.

This sequence joins TRBV2 and TRBJ2-2; unclear D gene. Germline lookup yields CDR1 SNHLY and CDR2 FYNNEI. V lost 6 bases and J lost 1, with 6 bases in between. This CDR3 spans 13 amino acids. The DNA of the CDR3 is TGTGCCAGCAGGCACAGGAACACCGGGGAGCTGTTTTTT. This sequence encodes CASRHRNTGELFF.

The chain has TRBV7-2 and TRBJ1-4; TRBD1 might be the D (6 bases). Germline CDR1 and CDR2: SGHTA and FQGNSA. The germline V and J ends were trimmed by 1 base and 8 bases, with 8 bases remaining between them. The CDR3 is 13 residues long. As DNA, the CDR3 is TGTGCCAGCAGCTTAGAGGGGGTGGAAAAACTGTTTTTT. This sequence encodes CASSLEGVEKLFF.

The chain joins TRBV10-2 to TRBJ2-3; TRBD2 aligns across 11 bases. Germline lookup yields CDR1 WSHSY and CDR2 SAAADI. This CDR3 spans 14 amino acids. After removal of 8 bases from V and 4 bases from J, the junction contained 5 bases not matched to a gene. The CDR3 here is CASVLAGVPDTQYF. DNA for the CDR3: TGCGCCAGCGTACTAGCGGGAGTACCAGATACGCAGTATTTT.

The genes are TRBV9 and TRBJ2-5; D uncertain. Trimming removed 4 bases at V and 5 bases at J, with 18 bases between. Per the germline V gene, CDR1 is SGDLS and CDR2 is YYNGEE. This CDR3 has 15 amino acids. The CDR3: CASSLSRSRIETQYF. As DNA, the CDR3 is TGTGCCAGCAGCTTAAGCCGCTCGCGAATTGAGACCCAGTACTTC.

The rearrangement links TRBV3-1 (or the pseudogene TRBV3-2) to TRBJ2-3; no definite D call. Germline V gene lookup returns CDR1 LGHDT and CDR2 YNNKEL (reference sequence). The CDR3 totals 12 residues. V was trimmed by 3 bases and J by 1 base, leaving 2 bases between them. The CDR3 DNA reads as TGTGCCAGCAGCCACGGCACAGATACGCAGTATTTT. It translates to CASSHGTDTQYF.

Only a few counts were recorded for this clone. The chain couples TRBV7-9 to TRBJ1-1, with TRBD1 identical over 9 bases. The CDR3 consists of 15 residues. Germline lookup yields CDR1 SEHNR and CDR2 FQNEAQ (reference sequence). The trim removed 5 bases at V and 6 bases at J, leaving 10 bases unmatched. The CDR3, as DNA: TGTGCCAGCAGCCCGGGGACAGGGCTTTCTGCTGAAGCTTTCTTT. Its protein product is CASSPGTGLSAEAFF.

The rearrangement uses TRBV29-1 and TRBJ2-2, with a weak D call TRBD1 (6 bases). The V gene lost 6 bases and the J gene lost 2 bases, with 13 bases spanning the gap. CDR3 length: 14 residues. CDR1 SQVTM and CDR2 ANQGSEA come from the germline V gene. In DNA, the CDR3 is TGCAGCGTGGGGGAACAGGGAAACACCGGGGAGCTGTTTTTT. This translates into CSVGEQGNTGELFF.

The chain joins TRBV7-2 to TRBJ1-3; D ambiguous. V lost 3 bases and J 2 bases, leaving 11 bases between the germline ends. Germline CDR1 is SGHTA and CDR2 is FQGNSA. The CDR3 is 15 residues long. CDR3 amino acids: CASSFRASAGNTIYF. Written as DNA, the CDR3 is TGTGCCAGCAGCTTCCGTGCCAGCGCTGGAAACACCATATATTTT.

The gene calls are TRBV6-6 and TRBJ1-1, with unresolved D. Germline loops: CDR1 MNHNY, CDR2 SVGAGI (reference sequence). The CDR3 runs to 15 residues. Trimming removed 0 bases at V and 4 bases at J, with 12 bases between. The CDR3 loop reads CASSYSSPQVTEAFF. The CDR3 coding sequence is TGTGCCAGCAGTTACTCTTCCCCGCAGGTCACTGAAGCTTTCTTT.